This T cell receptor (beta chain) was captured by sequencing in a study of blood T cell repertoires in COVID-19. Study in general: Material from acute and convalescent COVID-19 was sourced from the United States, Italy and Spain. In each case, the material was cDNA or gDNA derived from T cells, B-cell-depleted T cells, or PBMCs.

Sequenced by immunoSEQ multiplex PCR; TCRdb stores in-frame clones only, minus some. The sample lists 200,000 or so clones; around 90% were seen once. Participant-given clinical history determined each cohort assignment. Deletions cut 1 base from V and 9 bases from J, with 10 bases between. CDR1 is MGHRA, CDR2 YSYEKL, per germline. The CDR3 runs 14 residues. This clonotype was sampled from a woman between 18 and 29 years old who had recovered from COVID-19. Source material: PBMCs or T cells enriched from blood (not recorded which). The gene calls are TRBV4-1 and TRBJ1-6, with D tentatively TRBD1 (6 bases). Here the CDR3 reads CASSQGSGVSPLHF. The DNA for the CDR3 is TGCGCCAGCAGCCAAGGTTCAGGGGTTTCACCCCTCCACTTT.